This T cell receptor beta chain was observed in a study of shared clonotypes between healthy human individuals (dated by TCRdb to 2018 to 2021). About the investigation overall: A couple of women and a few men aged 18 to 49 years were included in the cohort. For each donor, CD4 naive and CD4 memory were each run on three plates, CD8 naive on two plates, and CD8 memory on one plate. The study deeply sequenced blood TCR repertoires of several healthy adults to estimate repertoire size and the extent of clonotype sharing between individuals. Each donor's leukapheresis produced roughly between roughly 0.85 and 10 billion PBMCs. To increase sequencing depth and limit assay-specific biases, TCR repertoire library preparation and sequencing were carried out by different laboratories using diverse techniques.

As encoded in the germline V gene, CDR1 is LGHNT while CDR2 is FRNRAP. Taken from cysteine to phenylalanine, the CDR3 has 15 residues. Of the read, only the CDR3 DNA is kept; its 45 bases are in frame from base 1. V sheds 0 bases and J sheds 7 bases, leaving 13 bases between their ends. For this clone: Its specific antigen is unknown. No much larger clone is present one base from it, and per-base qualities are unavailable.

CD8 naive samples consisted of CD45RO-negative cells that were positively selected for CCR7, yielding a CD45RA+CCR7+ population without TemRA cells. The donors were healthy, HIV-negative adults who had no recently reported acute infections or vaccinations. Every donor was a Caucasian adult residing in Nashville, Tennessee, USA. Blood was collected by leukapheresis, and PBMCs were isolated by Ficoll-Histopaque density gradient centrifugation and then cryopreserved in liquid nitrogen vapor phase. Analytical flow cytometry was used to check the purity and quantity of each magnetically sorted T cell population. Each sorted fraction had its genomic DNA isolated and then quantified by UV absorbance on a Nanodrop 2000c. Using the deep immunoSEQ assay, TCR CDR3 regions were amplified from genomic DNA by multiplex PCR. Extracted genomic DNA from each cell subset was distributed evenly across all wells of several immunoSEQ 96-well plates, and each plate was treated as a replicate. For sorted subsets, approximately 210 ng genomic DNA, equal to tens of thousands of T cell genomes, was loaded into each replicate PCR. Purified libraries were quantified with a Qubit 3.0 fluorometer, sized on a Bioanalyzer 2100, and re-quantified with the KAPA Library Quantification kit. Every immunoSEQ 96-well plate was sequenced on a separate single-read 150-cycle Illumina NextSeq 550 flow cell. In the authors' own workflow: The immunoSEQ output contained only junctional sequences without quality scores, so filtering could not match that applied to full-length reads. Sequences were annotated with PyIR, a Python wrapper for IgBLAST v1.9, using IMGT germline references to assign V/J genes and CDR3. Reads were removed for weak V/J assignments (E-value above 1e-6), missing CDR3, stop codons, out-of-frame junctions, or ambiguous translated residues. V3J clonotypes were defined by identical inferred V gene, J gene, and CDR3 amino acid sequence. Percentage overlap between repertoires was computed as shared unique clonotypes divided by the size of the smaller repertoire. Three approaches were used to assess repertoire richness: RTK rarefaction, the Chao1 estimator, and Recon v2.1 estimates of unobserved clonotypes. Generation probabilities for all TCRbeta clonotypes obtained by the gDNA method from a few donors were computed using OLGA. Drawn from immuneACCESS, this table holds only the in-frame rearrangements with V and J called that TCRdb kept. Clones are partly lost; checked studies trace under half to an unresolved V gene and leave the rest unexplained. The V and J calls and clone size were taken over from that table, and D and trimming were inferred from the DNA. In this sample the table shows about 590,000 clones, about 95% of which occur a single time. The ten biggest clones cover 0.1% to 0.11% of the sample.

General findings and caveats noted by the study authors: Rarefaction of sorted-subset datasets indicated incomplete sequencing despite the large sequencing depth. The small number of donors limited the genetic and exposure-history diversity represented. When a few donors were compared, the shared fraction of clonotypes was about 5.5% for naive CD4, around 3.6% for naive CD8, more than 2% for memory CD4, and 0.3% to 0.5% for memory CD8. Only blood was sampled, and tissue TCR repertoires likely differ from those in blood. Pairwise subsampling led to the expectation that sequencing depth would affect the degree of clonotype sharing among donors. Clonotypes shared by all four sorted-subset donors showed higher generation probabilities than non-shared clonotypes. Estimated clonotype richness was generally larger for naive than for memory subsets.

The chain links TRBV12-5 with TRBJ2-1; 6 matching bases give a weak D call of TRBD1. The specimen was naive CD8+ T cells sorted from blood. The sample's cell subset or site label, decoded: CD45RA+CCR7+. This TCR was recovered from a young woman in good health. The CDR3 protein sequence reads: CASGLVQGRLNEQFF. The nucleotides are TGTGCTAGTGGTTTGGTGCAGGGGCGATTGAATGAGCAGTTCTTC.